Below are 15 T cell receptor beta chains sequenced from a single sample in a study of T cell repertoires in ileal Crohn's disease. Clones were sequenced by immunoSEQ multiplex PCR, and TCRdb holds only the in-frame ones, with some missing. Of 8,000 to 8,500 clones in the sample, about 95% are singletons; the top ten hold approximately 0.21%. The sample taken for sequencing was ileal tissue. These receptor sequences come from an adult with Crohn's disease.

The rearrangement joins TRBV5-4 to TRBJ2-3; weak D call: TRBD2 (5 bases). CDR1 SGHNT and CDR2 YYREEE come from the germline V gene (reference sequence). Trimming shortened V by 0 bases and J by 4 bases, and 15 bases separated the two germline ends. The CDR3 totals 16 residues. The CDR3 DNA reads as TGTGCCAGCAGCTTGGATCCTTTTCGGGGTGCAGATACGCAGTATTTT. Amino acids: CASSLDPFRGADTQYF. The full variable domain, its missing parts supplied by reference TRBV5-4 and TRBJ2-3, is ETGVTQSPTHLIKTRGQQVTLRCSSQSGHNTVSWYQQALGQGPQFIFQYYREEENGRGNFPPRFSGLQFPNYSSELNVNALELDDSALYLCASSLDPFRGADTQYFGPGTRLTVL.

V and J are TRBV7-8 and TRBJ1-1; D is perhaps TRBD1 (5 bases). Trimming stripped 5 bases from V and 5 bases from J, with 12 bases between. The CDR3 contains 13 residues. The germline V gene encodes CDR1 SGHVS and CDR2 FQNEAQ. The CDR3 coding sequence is TGTGCCAGCAGCCCTGCTCGGGGGACTGAAGCTTTCTTT. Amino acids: CASSPARGTEAFF.

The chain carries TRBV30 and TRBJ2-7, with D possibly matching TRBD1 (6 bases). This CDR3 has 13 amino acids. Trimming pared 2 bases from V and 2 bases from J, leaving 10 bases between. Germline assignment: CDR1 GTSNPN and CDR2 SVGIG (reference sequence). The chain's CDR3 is CAWSLNRAYEQYF. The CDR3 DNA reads TGTGCCTGGAGTTTGAACAGGGCCTACGAGCAGTACTTC. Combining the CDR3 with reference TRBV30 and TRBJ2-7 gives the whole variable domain SQTIHQWPATLVQPVGSPLSLECTVEGTSNPNLYWYRQAAGRGLQLLFYSVGIGQISSEVPQNLSASRPQDRQFILSSKKLLLSDSGFYLCAWSLNRAYEQYFGPGTRLTVT.

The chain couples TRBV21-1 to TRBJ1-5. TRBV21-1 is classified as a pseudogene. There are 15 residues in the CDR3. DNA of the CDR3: TGTGCCAGCAGCAAAGTCAGAGGAAAGGATCAGCCCCAGCATTTT. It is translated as CASSKVRGKDQPQHF.

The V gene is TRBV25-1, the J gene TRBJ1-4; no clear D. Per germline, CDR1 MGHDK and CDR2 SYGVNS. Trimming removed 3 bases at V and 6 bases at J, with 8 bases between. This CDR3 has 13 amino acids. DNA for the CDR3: TGTGCCAGCAGTGACAGGTTTTATGAAAAACTGTTTTTT. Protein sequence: CASSDRFYEKLFF.

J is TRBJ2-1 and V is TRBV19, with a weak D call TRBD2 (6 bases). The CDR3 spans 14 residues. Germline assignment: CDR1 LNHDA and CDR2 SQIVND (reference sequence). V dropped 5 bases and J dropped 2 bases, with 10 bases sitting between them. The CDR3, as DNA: TGTGCCAGTAGTGGGGGGAAGCCCTACAATGAGCAGTTCTTC. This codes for CASSGGKPYNEQFF.

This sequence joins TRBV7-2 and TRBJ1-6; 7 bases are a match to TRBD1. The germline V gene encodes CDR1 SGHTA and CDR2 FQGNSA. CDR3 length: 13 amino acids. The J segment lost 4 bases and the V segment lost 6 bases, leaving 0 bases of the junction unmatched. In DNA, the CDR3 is TGTGCCAGCAGACAGGGGTATAATTCACCCCTCCACTTT. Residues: CASRQGYNSPLHF.

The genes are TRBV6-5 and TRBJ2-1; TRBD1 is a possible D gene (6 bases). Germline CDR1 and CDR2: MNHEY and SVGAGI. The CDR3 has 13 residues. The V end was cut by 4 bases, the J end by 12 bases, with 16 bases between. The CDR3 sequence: CASSLQGSWGQFF. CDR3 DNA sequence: TGTGCCAGCAGTTTGCAGGGGTCCTGGGGGCAGTTCTTC.

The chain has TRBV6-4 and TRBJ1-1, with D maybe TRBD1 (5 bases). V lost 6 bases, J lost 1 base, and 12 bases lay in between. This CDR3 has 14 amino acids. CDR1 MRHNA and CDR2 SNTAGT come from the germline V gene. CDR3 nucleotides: TGTGCCAGCAGGCCACAGGTGGGGAACACTGAAGCTTTCTTT. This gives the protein CASRPQVGNTEAFF.

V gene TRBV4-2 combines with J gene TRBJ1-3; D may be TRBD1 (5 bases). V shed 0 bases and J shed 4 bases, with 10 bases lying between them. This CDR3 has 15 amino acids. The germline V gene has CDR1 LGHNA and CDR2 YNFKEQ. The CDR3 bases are TGTGCCAGCAGCCAAGATGGGGCGACCGGAAACACCATATATTTT. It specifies CASSQDGATGNTIYF.

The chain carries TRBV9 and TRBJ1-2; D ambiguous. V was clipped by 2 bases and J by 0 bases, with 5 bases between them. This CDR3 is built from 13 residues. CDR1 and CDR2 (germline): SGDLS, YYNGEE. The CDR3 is CASSVSSNYGYTF. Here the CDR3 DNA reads TGTGCCAGCAGCGTGAGTTCTAACTATGGCTACACCTTC.

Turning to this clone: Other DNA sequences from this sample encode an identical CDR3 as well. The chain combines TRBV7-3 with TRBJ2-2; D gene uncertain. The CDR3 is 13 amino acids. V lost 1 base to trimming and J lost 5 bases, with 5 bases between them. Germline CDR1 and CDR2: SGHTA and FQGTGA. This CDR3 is CASSLIGTGELFF. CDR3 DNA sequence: TGTGCCAGCAGCTTAATCGGGACCGGGGAGCTGTTTTTT. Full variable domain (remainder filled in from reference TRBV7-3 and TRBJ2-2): GAGVSQTPSNKVTEKGKYVELRCDPISGHTALYWYRQSLGQGPEFLIYFQGTGAADDSGLPNDRFFAVRPEGSVSTLKIQRTERGDSAVYLCASSLIGTGELFFGEGSRLTVL.

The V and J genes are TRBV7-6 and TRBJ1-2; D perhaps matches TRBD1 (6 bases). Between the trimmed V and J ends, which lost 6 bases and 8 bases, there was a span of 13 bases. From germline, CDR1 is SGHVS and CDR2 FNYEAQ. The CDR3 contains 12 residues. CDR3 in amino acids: CASSLEGTGYTF. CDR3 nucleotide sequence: TGTGCCAGCAGTCTCGAGGGGACAGGCTACACCTTC.

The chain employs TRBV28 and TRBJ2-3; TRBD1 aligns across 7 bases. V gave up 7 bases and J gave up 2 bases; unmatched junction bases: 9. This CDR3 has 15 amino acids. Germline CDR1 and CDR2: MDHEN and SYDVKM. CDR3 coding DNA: TGTGCCAGCAAGGGGGCCGGGACCTTCACAGATACGCAGTATTTT. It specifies CASKGAGTFTDTQYF.

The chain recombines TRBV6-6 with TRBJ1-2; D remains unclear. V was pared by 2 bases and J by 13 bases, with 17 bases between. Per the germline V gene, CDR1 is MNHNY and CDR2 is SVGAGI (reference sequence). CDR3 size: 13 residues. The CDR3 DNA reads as TGTGCCAGCAGTTACGAAGACCGAGTAACTATCACCTTC. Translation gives CASSYEDRVTITF.